One T cell receptor beta chain is described in this entry. Its antigen is undetermined. The data belong to a study of identical twins. Study-level points and caveats: Analyses of zero insertions could, in part, be confounded by invariant MAIT and iNKT cells. Among out-of-frame alpha sequences shared by twins, low generation probability occurred in excess.

Trimming took 0 bases from V and 4 from J; bases not matched to a gene: 9. This CDR3 region has 17 residues. Germline V gene data show CDR1 as DFQATT and CDR2 as SNEGSKA (reference sequence). TCRdb reanalysed the 5' RACE reads using MiXCR and keeps one entry per CDR3 protein. In the table there are around 480,000 distinct CDR3 sequences, roughly an eighth of which are singletons. The data were also submitted as part of a second study, on yellow fever vaccine responses in identical twins. Turning to that study: Reportedly, the response of twins' T cells to the vaccine seemed partly convergent, partly personalized.

The sample comprised CD4+ T cells sorted from blood. The rearrangement joins TRBV20-1 to TRBJ2-2; TRBD2 agrees at 9 bases. The receptor comes from a woman aged 18-35 years in good health. The CDR3 region has the DNA TGCAGTGCTAGAGATCCAAGAGCGGGGGGCGCCACCGGGGAGCTGTTTTTT. This sequence encodes CSARDPRAGGATGELFF.